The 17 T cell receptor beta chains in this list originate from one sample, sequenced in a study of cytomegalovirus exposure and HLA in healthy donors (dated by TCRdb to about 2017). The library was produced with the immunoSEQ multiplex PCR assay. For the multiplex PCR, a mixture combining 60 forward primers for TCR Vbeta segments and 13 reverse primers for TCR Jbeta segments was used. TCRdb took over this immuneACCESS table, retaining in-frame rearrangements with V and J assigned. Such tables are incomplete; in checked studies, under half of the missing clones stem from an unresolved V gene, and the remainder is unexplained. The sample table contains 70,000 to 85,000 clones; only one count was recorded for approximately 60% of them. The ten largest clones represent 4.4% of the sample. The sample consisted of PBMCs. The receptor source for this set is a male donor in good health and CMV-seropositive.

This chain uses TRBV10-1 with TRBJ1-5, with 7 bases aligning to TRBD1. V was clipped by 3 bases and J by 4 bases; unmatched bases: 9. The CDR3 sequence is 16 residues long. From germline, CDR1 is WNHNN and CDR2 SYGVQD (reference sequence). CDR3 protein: CASSECDRAQNQPQHF. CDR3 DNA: TGCGCCAGCAGTGAATGTGACAGGGCCCAGAATCAGCCCCAGCATTTT.

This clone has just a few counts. CDR3 nucleotides: TGTGCCAGCAGTTACTCAGGGGGAAACTATGGCTACACCTTC. Translation: CASSYSGGNYGYTF. This sequence joins TRBV6-5 and TRBJ1-2; a possible D gene is TRBD1 (6 bases). V lost 0 bases and J 2 bases, leaving 7 bases between the germline ends. The germline V gene has CDR1 MNHEY and CDR2 SVGAGI. The CDR3 consists of 14 residues.

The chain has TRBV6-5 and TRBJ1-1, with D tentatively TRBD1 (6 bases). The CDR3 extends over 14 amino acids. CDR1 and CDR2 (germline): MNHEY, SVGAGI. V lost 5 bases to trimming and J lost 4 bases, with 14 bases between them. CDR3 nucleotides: TGTGCCAGCAGTCCCCGAGGGGGAAGCACTGAAGCTTTCTTT. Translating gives CASSPRGGSTEAFF.

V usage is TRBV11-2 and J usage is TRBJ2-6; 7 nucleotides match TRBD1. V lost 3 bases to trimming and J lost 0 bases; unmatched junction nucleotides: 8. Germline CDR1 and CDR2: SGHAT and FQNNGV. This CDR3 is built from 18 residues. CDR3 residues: CASSFLGQTSSGANVLTF. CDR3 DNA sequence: TGTGCCAGCAGCTTCCTGGGACAGACGAGCTCTGGGGCCAACGTCCTGACTTTC.

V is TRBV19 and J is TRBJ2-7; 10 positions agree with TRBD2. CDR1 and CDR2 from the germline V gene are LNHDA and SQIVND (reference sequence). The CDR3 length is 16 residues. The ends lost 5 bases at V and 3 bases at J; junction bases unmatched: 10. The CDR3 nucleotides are TGTGCCAGTAGTTCTCCCCTAGCGGGAGAGGGCTACGAGCAGTACTTC. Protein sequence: CASSSPLAGEGYEQYF.

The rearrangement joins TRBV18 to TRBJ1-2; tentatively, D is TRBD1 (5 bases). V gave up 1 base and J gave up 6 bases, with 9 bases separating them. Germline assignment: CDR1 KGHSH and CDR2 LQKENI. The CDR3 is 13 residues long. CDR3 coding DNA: TGTGCCAGCTCACCACGGGGGGAAAATGGCTACACCTTC. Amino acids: CASSPRGENGYTF.

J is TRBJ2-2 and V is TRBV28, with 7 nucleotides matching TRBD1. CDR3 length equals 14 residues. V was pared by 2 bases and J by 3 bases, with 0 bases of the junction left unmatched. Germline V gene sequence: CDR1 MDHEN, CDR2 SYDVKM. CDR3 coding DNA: TGTGCCAGCAGTTTACAGGGGGACACCGGGGAGCTGTTTTTT. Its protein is CASSLQGDTGELFF.

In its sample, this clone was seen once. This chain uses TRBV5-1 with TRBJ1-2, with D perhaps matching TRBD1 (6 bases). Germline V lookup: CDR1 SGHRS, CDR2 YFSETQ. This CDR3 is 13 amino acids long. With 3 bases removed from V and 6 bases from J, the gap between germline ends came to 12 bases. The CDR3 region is CASSSAQGDGYTF. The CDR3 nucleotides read TGCGCCAGCAGCTCCGCACAGGGAGATGGCTACACCTTC. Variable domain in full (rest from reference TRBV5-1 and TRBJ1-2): KAGVTQTPRYLIKTRGQQVTLSCSPISGHRSVSWYQQTPGQGLQFLFEYFSETQRNKGNFPGRFSGRQFSNSRSEMNVSTLELGDSALYLCASSSAQGDGYTFGSGTRLTVV.

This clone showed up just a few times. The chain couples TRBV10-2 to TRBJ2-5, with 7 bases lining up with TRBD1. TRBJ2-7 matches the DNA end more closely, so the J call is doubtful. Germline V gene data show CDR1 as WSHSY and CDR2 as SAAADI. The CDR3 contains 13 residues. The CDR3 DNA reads TGCGCCAGCAGTGAACAGGGGTCCTACGAGCAGTACTTC. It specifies CASSEQGSYEQYF.

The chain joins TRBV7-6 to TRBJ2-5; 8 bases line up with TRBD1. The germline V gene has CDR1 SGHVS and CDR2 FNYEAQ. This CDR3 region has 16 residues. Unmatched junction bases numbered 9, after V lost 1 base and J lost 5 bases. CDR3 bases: TGTGCCAGCAGCTTAGGGGGCCGGACAGGGAAGGAGACCCAGTACTTC. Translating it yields CASSLGGRTGKETQYF.

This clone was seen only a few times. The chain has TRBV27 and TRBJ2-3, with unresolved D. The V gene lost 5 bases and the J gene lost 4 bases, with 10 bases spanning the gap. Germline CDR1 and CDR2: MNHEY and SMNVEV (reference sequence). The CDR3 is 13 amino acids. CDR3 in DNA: TGTGCCAGCAGTCTAAAATGGTCAGATACGCAGTATTTT. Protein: CASSLKWSDTQYF.

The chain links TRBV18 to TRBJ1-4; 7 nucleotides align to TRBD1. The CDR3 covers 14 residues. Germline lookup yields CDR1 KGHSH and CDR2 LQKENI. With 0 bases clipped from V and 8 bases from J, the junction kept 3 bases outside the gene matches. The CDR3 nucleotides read TGTGCCAGCTCACCACCGGGCAGGGGGGAAAAACTGTTTTTT. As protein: CASSPPGRGEKLFF. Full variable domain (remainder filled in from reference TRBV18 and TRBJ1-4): NAGVMQNPRHLVRRRGQEARLRCSPMKGHSHVYWYRQLPEEGLKFMVYLQKENIIDESGMPKERFSAEFPKEGPSILRIQQVVRGDSAAYFCASSPPGRGEKLFFGSGTQLSVL.

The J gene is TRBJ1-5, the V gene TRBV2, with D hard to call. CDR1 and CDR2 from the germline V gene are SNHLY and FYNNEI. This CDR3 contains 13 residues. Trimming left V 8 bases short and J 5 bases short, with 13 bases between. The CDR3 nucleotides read TGTGCCAGCCATACGCACGGGGATCAGCCCCAGCATTTT. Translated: CASHTHGDQPQHF.

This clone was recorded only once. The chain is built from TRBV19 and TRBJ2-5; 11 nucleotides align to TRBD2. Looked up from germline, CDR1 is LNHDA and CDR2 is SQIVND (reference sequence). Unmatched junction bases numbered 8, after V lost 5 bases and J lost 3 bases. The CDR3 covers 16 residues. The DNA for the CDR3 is TGTGCCAGTAGTCCGAGACTAGCGGGGTTTAAAGAGACCCAGTACTTC. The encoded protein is CASSPRLAGFKETQYF.

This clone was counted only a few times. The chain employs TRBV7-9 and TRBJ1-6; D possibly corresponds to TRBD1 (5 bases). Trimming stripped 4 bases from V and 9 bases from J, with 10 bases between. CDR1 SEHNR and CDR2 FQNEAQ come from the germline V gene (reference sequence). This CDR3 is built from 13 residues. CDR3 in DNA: TGTGCCAGCAGCTCCCAGGGTCCTTCACCCCTCCACTTT. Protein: CASSSQGPSPLHF.

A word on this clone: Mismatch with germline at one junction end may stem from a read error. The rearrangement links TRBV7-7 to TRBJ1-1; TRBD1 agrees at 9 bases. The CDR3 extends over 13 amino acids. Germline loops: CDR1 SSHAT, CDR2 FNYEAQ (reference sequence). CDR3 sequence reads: CASSPDRGSEAFF. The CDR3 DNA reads TGTGCTAGCAGCCCGGACAGGGGATCTGAAGCTTTCTTT. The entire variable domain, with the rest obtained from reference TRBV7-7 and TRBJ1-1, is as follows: GAGVSQSPRYKVTKRGQDVTLRCDPISSHATLYWYQQALGQGPEFLTYFNYEAQPDKSGLPSDRFSAERPEGSISTLTIQRTEQRDSAMYRCASSPDRGSEAFFGQGTRLTVV.

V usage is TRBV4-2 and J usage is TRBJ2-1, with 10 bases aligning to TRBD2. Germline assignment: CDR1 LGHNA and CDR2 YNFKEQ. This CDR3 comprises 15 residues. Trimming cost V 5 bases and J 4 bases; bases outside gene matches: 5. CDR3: CASSDRTSGYNEQFF. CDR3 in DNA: TGTGCCAGCAGCGACCGGACTAGCGGTTACAATGAGCAGTTCTTC.